This T cell receptor (beta chain) was identified during a study of T-cell reconstitution after alpha-beta-depleted transplantation in children. A remark on this clonotype: The antigen is unknown.

Regarding the study as a whole: The study traced high day-60 TCRbeta diversity in some patients to surviving recipient T cells and thymic progenitors. Reportedly, only several hundred clones from non-depleted graft cells drove alpha-beta T-cell counts at about two months. It was newly produced T cells that mostly accounted for T-cell counts and diversity one year after transplant.

Preparation of the TCRbeta library was carried out with unique molecular identifiers. TCRdb independently ran MiXCR on the PCR reads; one entry per CDR3 protein. The profile covers 440,000 or so distinct CDR3 sequences, with about 45% appearing a single time and about 30% taken by the ten largest. The receptor's source is a girl aged 2 to 10 with aplastic anemia, due to receive a stem cell transplant. Here the sequenced sample was PBMCs, taken before TCRalphabeta/CD19-depleted stem cell transplant.

CDR3: CASSMGQAYNEQFF. CDR3 nucleotides: TGTGCCAGTAGTATGGGTCAGGCGTACAATGAGCAGTTCTTC. The genes are TRBV19 and TRBJ2-1; no firm D call. Germline V gene data show CDR1 as LNHDA and CDR2 as SQIVND (reference sequence). Trimming left V 3 bases short and J 4 bases short, with 10 bases between. The CDR3 runs 14 residues.